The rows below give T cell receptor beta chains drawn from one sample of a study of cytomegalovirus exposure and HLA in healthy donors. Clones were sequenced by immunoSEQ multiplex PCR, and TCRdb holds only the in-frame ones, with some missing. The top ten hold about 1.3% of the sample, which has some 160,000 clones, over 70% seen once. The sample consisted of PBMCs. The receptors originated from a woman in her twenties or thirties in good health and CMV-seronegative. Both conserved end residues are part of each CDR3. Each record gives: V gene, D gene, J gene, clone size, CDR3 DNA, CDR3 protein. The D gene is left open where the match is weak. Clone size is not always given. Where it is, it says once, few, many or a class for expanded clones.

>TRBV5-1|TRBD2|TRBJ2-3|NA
TGCGCCAGTTTAGCGGGAAGCACAGATACGCAGTATTTT
CASLAGSTDTQYF
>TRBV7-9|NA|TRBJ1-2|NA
TGTGCCAGCAGCCTGTCGACGAGGTCCAACTATGGCTACACCTTC
CASSLSTRSNYGYTF
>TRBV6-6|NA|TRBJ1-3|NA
TGTGCCAGCAGGTTCAGCTCTGGAAACACCATATATTTT
CASRFSSGNTIYF
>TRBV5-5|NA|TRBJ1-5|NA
TGTGCCAGCAGCTTCCAGGTCAATCAGCCCCAGCATTTT
CASSFQVNQPQHF
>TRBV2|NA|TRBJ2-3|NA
TGTGCCAGCGGACTGGTAACAGATACGCAGTATTTT
CASGLVTDTQYF
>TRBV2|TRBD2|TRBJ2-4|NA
TGTGCCAGCAGTGCCCTAGCGGGGGGCCCGGGAAACATTCAGTACTTC
CASSALAGGPGNIQYF
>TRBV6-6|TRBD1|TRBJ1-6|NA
TGTGCCAGCAGTGGGGGCAGGGGGAGTTCACCCCTCCACTTT
CASSGGRGSSPLHF
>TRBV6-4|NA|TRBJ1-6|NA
TGTGCCAGCAGTGACGGGCAGGTTAGTTCACCCCTCCACTTT
CASSDGQVSSPLHF
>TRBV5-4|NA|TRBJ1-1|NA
TGTGCCAGCAGCCCCTCGGCAGGGATCCGAGGAACTGAAGCTTTCTTT
CASSPSAGIRGTEAFF
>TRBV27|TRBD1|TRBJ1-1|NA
TGTGCCAGCAGTTTGACAGGGTGGGATCTCACTGAAGCTTTCTTT
CASSLTGWDLTEAFF
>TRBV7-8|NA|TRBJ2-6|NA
TGTGCCAGCAGTTCAAAAGTCCAGTCTGGGGCCAACGTCCTGACTTTC
CASSSKVQSGANVLTF
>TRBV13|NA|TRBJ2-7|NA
TGTGCCAGCAGTTATTCTAGTAGAAGTGCCTACGAGCAGTACTTC
CASSYSSRSAYEQYF
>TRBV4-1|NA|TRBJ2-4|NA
TGCGCCAGCAGCCAAGATGGGCTAGCCAAAAACATTCAGTACTTC
CASSQDGLAKNIQYF
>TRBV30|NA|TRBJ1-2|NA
TGTGCCTGCCACAGGCTCTCCGGCTACACCTTC
CACHRLSGYTF
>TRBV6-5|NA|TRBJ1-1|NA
TGTGCCAGCAGTTACGAAAGGACAAGAGAAGCTTTCTTT
CASSYERTREAFF
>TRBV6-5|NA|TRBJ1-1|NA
TGTGCCAGCAGTTACTTAGGGGGAAACACTGAAGCTTTCTTT
CASSYLGGNTEAFF
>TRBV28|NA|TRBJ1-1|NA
TGTGCCAGCAGTCCTACTTGGGCGATTTTGGGCACTGAAGCTTTCTTT
CASSPTWAILGTEAFF
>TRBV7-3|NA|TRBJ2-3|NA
TGTGCCAGCAGCCCCTATAGCGGAGATACGCAGTATTTT
CASSPYSGDTQYF
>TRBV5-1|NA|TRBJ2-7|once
TGCGCCAGCAGTGGGACAATGGGCCGGCGGGAGCAGTACTTC
CASSGTMGRREQYF
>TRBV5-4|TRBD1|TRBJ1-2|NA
TGTGCCAGCAGCTCTCCGGGACAGGGATTCGATTATGGCTACACCTTC
CASSSPGQGFDYGYTF
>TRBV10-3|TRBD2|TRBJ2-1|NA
TGTGCCTCTATCTCGTATTTAGCGGGGGGCTTGGGTGAGCAGTTCTTC
CASISYLAGGLGEQFF
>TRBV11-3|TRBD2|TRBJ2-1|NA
TGTGCCAGCAGCTCTAGTGGCGGGGGGCTCAATGAGCAGTTCTTC
CASSSSGGGLNEQFF
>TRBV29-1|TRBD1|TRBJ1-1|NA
TGCAGCGTTACGGGACAGCTAAACACTGAAGCTTTCTTT
CSVTGQLNTEAFF
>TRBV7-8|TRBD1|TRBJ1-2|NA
TGTGCCAGCAGCTTATCCGGGACAGCCAACTTCTATGGCTACACCTTC
CASSLSGTANFYGYTF
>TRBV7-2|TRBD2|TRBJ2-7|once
TGTGCCAGCAGCGGAGGTAGGACTAGCTCATCCTACGAGCAGTACTTC
CASSGGRTSSSYEQYF
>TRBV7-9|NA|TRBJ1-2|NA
TGTGCCAGCAGCTTAGGTCCAACCCCTACCTATGGCTACACCTTC
CASSLGPTPTYGYTF
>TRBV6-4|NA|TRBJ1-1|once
TGTGCCAGCAGTGACTACCCAGGGCATGAAGCTTTCTTT
CASSDYPGHEAFF
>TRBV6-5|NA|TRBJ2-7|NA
TGTGCCAGCAGTTACTCGGGCACCTACGAGCAGTACTTC
CASSYSGTYEQYF
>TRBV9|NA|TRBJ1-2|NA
TGTGCCAGCACCCCGCCGGTGGGGCCGGATGGCTACACCTTC
CASTPPVGPDGYTF
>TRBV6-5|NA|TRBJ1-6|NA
TGTGCCAGCAGTTGGGTCCAGGGATATAATTCACCCCTCCACTTT
CASSWVQGYNSPLHF
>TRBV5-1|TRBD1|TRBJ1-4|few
TGCGCCAGCAGCTTGGCGGACAGGGGAAATGAAAAACTGTTTTTT
CASSLADRGNEKLFF
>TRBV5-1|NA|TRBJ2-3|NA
TGCGCCAGCAGCTTGAGGGGGGGCGGGACAGATACGCAGTATTTT
CASSLRGGGTDTQYF
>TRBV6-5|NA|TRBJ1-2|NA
TGTGCCAGCAGTTACTCGAATGAAGCAGGGGGCTACACCTTC
CASSYSNEAGGYTF
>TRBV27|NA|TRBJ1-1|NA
TGTGCCAGCAGCCTAAGCCTGTACACTGAAGCTTTCTTT
CASSLSLYTEAFF
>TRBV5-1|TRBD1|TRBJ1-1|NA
TGCGCCAGCAGCTTGGGACAGGGGAGGACTGAAGCTTTCTTT
CASSLGQGRTEAFF
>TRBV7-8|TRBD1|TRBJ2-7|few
TGTGCCAGCAGCTTACGGGACAGTACCGGGCGCGAGCAGTACTTC
CASSLRDSTGREQYF
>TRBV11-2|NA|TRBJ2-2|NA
TGTGCCAGCAGCCCGGACTGGACGAACACCGGGGAGCTGTTTTTT
CASSPDWTNTGELFF
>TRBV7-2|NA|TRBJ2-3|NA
TGTGCCAGCAGCTATAGACCTGGACAGTTAACAGATACGCAGTATTTT
CASSYRPGQLTDTQYF
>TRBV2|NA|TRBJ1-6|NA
TGTGCCAGCAGTACCCCCGCGGGGGGCGCAGGGAATTCACCCCTCCACTTT
CASSTPAGGAGNSPLHF
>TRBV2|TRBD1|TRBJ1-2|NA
TGTGCCAGCAGTGAATGGGACAGTGTTAACTATGGCTACACCTTC
CASSEWDSVNYGYTF
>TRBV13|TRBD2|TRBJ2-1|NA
TGTGCCAGCAGTCTACCAGCGGGGACCTACAATGAGCAGTTCTTC
CASSLPAGTYNEQFF
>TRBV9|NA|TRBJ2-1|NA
TGTGCCAGCAGCGTAGATGGGGGCCTGTACAATGAGCAGTTCTTC
CASSVDGGLYNEQFF
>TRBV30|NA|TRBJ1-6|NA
TGTGCCTACCTATCCGCGGGGCTGAATTCACCCCTCCACTTT
CAYLSAGLNSPLHF
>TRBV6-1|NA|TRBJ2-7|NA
TGTGCCAGCAGTGAGGAGGGGGCGGGCGAGCAGTACTTC
CASSEEGAGEQYF
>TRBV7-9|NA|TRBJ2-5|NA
TGTGCCAGCAGCCCCCCGGGATACCAAGAGACCCAGTACTTC
CASSPPGYQETQYF
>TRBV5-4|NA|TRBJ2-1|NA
TGTGCCGGCAGCCTTGGGCGGGGAGGTGAGCAGTTCTTC
CAGSLGRGGEQFF
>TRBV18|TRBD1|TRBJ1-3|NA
TGTGCCAGCTCACCCGACGACAGGGATCTAAGGACCATATATTTT
CASSPDDRDLRTIYF
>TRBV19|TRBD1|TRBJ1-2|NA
TGTGCCAGTAGTTCCACAGGGGGCGCCGTGCGTGGCTACACCTTC
CASSSTGGAVRGYTF
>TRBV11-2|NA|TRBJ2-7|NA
TGTGCCAGTTCCGACACCACCTACGAGCAGTACTTC
CASSDTTYEQYF
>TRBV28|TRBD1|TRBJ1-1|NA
TGTGCCAGCAGTATAGACAGGGGGCTCACTGAAGCTTTCTTT
CASSIDRGLTEAFF
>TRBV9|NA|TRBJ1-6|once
TGTGCCAGCAGCGTAGTCGGGTCACCCCTCCACTTT
CASSVVGSPLHF
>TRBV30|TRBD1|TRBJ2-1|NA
TGTGCCTGGAGTAACCGGGACAGGGGGGGTGAGCAGTTCTTC
CAWSNRDRGGEQFF
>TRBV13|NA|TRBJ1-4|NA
TGTGCCAGCAGTTCGACAGAGCTTAATGAAAAACTGTTTTTT
CASSSTELNEKLFF
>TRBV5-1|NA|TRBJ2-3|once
TGCGCCAGCGGTCAGGGCGTTGCTAGCACAGATACGCAGTATTTT
CASGQGVASTDTQYF
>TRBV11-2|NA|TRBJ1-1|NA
TGTGCCAGCTCACGGGGAAACACTGAAGCTTTCTTT
CASSRGNTEAFF
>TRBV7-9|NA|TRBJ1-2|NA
TGTGCCAGCAGCCAGGCAAGGGGCTATGGCTACACCTTC
CASSQARGYGYTF
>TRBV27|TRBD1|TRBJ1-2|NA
TGTGCCAGCCATCGAATAGGGGGCTCTGGCTACACCTTC
CASHRIGGSGYTF
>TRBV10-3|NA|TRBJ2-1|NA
TGTGCCATCAGGAGGCGGGGATCTAACAATGAGCAGTTCTTC
CAIRRRGSNNEQFF
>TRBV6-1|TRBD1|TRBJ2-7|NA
TGTGCCAGCAGTGTCGACAGGGGGGGGTACGAGCAGTACTTC
CASSVDRGGYEQYF
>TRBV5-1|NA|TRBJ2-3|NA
TGCGCCAGCAGTTCGATAGTTAGCACAGATACGCAGTATTTT
CASSSIVSTDTQYF